This T cell receptor beta chain was observed in a study of blood T cell repertoires in COVID-19. Generated by immunoSEQ multiplex PCR, the TCRdb table keeps only in-frame clones and is missing some. Altogether approximately 180,000 clones are present, approximately 90% being singletons, with the ten largest covering roughly 21%. This clone was picked up one time. The CDR3 is made up of 11 amino acids. In germline, CDR1 is DFQATT, CDR2 SNEGSKA (reference sequence). The origin of this receptor is a man between 60 and 75 years old with active or convalescent COVID-19. The genes are TRBV20-1 and TRBJ1-2; D is unclear. The material sequenced was peripheral blood. CDR3 in amino acids: CSRERFGGYTF. The CDR3 DNA follows: TGCAGCCGGGAGAGGTTTGGAGGCTACACCTTC.